One sample yielded the 10 T cell receptor beta chains listed below, sequenced in a study of blood T cell repertoires in COVID-19. The method was immunoSEQ multiplex PCR; TCRdb's version includes in-frame clones alone and lacks a portion of them. The sample yields 170,000 or so clones, about four fifths seen once. The sequenced sample was peripheral blood. The origin of the receptors is a man aged 65 to 85 with active or convalescent COVID-19.

The V gene is TRBV18, the J gene TRBJ2-7; no definite D call. CDR3 length equals 14 residues. CDR1 is KGHSH, CDR2 LQKENI, per germline. V was clipped by 6 bases and J by 3 bases, with 15 bases between them. The CDR3 DNA follows: TGTGCCAGCTCCGACACTCGAATGAGCTACGAGCAGTACTTC. Protein sequence: CASSDTRMSYEQYF.

This chain links TRBV19 with TRBJ1-2; 9 nucleotides agree with TRBD1. Germline-derived CDR1 and CDR2 are LNHDA and SQIVND (reference sequence). V lost 4 bases and J lost 6; bases outside the gene matches: 15. The CDR3 has 17 residues. The CDR3 DNA is TGTGCCAGTAGTACTCTACAGGGGGCTGCGGAATTAGATGGCTACACCTTC. This translates into CASSTLQGAAELDGYTF.

The V and J genes are TRBV4-2 and TRBJ2-3; 10 bases fit TRBD2. This CDR3 has 16 residues. Per the germline V gene, CDR1 is LGHNA and CDR2 is YNFKEQ. V lost 1 base and J lost 5; bases outside the gene matches: 6. The CDR3 coding sequence is TGTGCCAGCAGCCAAGGTAGCGGGGGGCGGGGAGATACGCAGTATTTT. This translates into CASSQGSGGRGDTQYF.

The rearrangement joins TRBV9 to TRBJ1-2, with 10 nucleotides matching TRBD1. Per the germline V gene, CDR1 is SGDLS and CDR2 is YYNGEE. The CDR3 spans 14 residues. Trimming at V came to 4 bases and at J to 3 bases, leaving 3 bases not matched to a gene. CDR3 loop: CASSYGTGDYGYTF. The DNA of the CDR3 is TGTGCCAGCAGCTACGGGACAGGGGACTATGGCTACACCTTC.

The V call is TRBV7-9, the J call TRBJ1-6; tentative D call: TRBD1 (6 bases). The germline CDR1 and CDR2 sequences are SEHNR and FQNEAQ (reference sequence). There are 14 residues in the CDR3. The V end was cut by 5 bases, the J end by 4 bases, with 9 bases between. The CDR3 coding sequence is TGTGCCAGCAGCGCGGACAGTTATAATTCACCCCTCCACTTT. Translated: CASSADSYNSPLHF.

This clone showed up just a few times. V and J are TRBV29-1 and TRBJ1-2; 7 bases fit TRBD1. Germline trimming cut 5 bases from V and 8 bases from J; bases unmatched to any gene: 8. The germline V gene encodes CDR1 SQVTM and CDR2 ANQGSEA. The CDR3 consists of 12 residues. In DNA form, the CDR3 reads TGCAGCGTTCAGGGGGTAGAGAGAGGCTACACCTTC. This sequence encodes CSVQGVERGYTF.

The rearrangement uses TRBV18 and TRBJ1-5, with 9 nucleotides matching TRBD1. The germline CDR1 and CDR2 sequences are KGHSH and LQKENI. V dropped 6 bases and J dropped 4; count of bases not matched to a gene: 7. This CDR3 spans 15 amino acids. The CDR3 loop is CASSQQGAANQPQHF. The DNA of the CDR3 is TGTGCCAGCTCGCAACAGGGGGCCGCGAATCAGCCCCAGCATTTT.

This rearrangement joins TRBV7-2 to TRBJ1-3; D is uncertain. The CDR3 covers 15 residues. Trimming cost V 4 bases and J 4 bases, with 14 bases left between them. CDR1 and CDR2 from the germline V gene are SGHTA and FQGNSA. CDR3 in amino acids: CASSSGMALGNTIYF. The CDR3 nucleotides read TGTGCCAGCAGCTCCGGGATGGCTTTAGGAAACACCATATATTTT.

V is TRBV19 and J is TRBJ1-1; 7 bases are shared with TRBD1. The trim removed 6 bases at V and 2 bases at J, leaving 3 bases unmatched. Germline V gene data show CDR1 as LNHDA and CDR2 as SQIVND (reference sequence). This CDR3 region has 13 residues. Here the CDR3 reads CASSDRANTEAFF. CDR3 nucleotides: TGTGCCAGTAGCGACAGGGCCAACACTGAAGCTTTCTTT.

V and J are TRBV28 and TRBJ1-2; possibly TRBD1 for D (6 bases). CDR1 and CDR2 from the germline V gene are MDHEN and SYDVKM. CDR3 length: 14 residues. V was trimmed by 6 bases and J by 8 bases, leaving 19 bases between them. The CDR3 sequence is CASRFAGEQEGYTF. The CDR3 bases are TGTGCCAGCAGGTTCGCAGGGGAACAGGAAGGCTACACCTTC.